This entry is about one TCR beta chain. This table comes from immunoSEQ multiplex PCR, and its TCRdb copy is limited to in-frame clones, with some not included. Of more than 75,000 clones listed, 84% are singletons. The data were obtained in a study of control samples from healthy donors and cancer patients. Germline CDR1 reads SGHRS; CDR2 reads YFSETQ. V dropped 1 base and J dropped 6 bases, with 13 bases sitting between them. The CDR3 sequence is 14 residues long. V usage is TRBV5-1 and J usage is TRBJ1-1; D remains unclear. Sequencing was carried out using PBMCs. The TCR originated in a man between 65 and 80 years old with lung cancer. The CDR3 DNA is TGCGCCAGCAGCTTGAGGTTATTAGGGCCTGAAGCTTTCTTT. Protein product: CASSLRLLGPEAFF.